This T cell receptor (beta chain) was recorded in a study of CXCR3-negative and CXCR3-positive naive CD8 T cells (dated by TCRdb to between 2017 and 2020). At the level of the whole study: About 150 million TRB reads were obtained in total, roughly 1.5 +/- 0.3 million reads per library. Diversity and physicochemical repertoire analyses were performed on around 10 donors pooled from two independent experiments. TRBV-TRBJ cluster analysis included naive subsets from several donors and memory cells from 3 donors.

Here is what the overall study found, with its caveats: Within the same donor, TRBV-TRBJ usage looked similar between naive CXCR3-negative and CXCR3-positive cells, but memory cells had distinct patterns. CXCR3 expression partially decreased after cryopreservation, so most assays used freshly isolated PBMCs. Because surface CD5, which is linked to self-reactivity in mice, was comparable between the naive subsets, TCR interaction strength was also inferred from the physicochemical properties of TRB CDR3s. Compared with CXCR3-negative naive cells, CXCR3-positive naive cells had TRB CDR3s with higher hydrophobicity (lower Kidera factor 4), lower energy, and higher strength and volume indices. Both naive subsets had comparably high repertoire diversity, while memory CD8+ T cells had much lower repertoire diversity.

Notes on this clonotype: Its antigen remains unidentified.

The sequencer listed for this sample is NextSeq 550. The Human TCR Profiling Kit (MiLaboratory) was used to prepare UMI-labeled 5' RACE TRB cDNA libraries. The full amount of extracted RNA was used for cDNA synthesis, and the full amount of resulting cDNA was used for PCR amplification. Libraries were prepared in parallel using an identical number of PCR cycles. Processing in the source paper ran as follows. With a minimum of two reads required per UMI, MIGEC and MiXCR pulled out about 52,000 +/- 9,100 unique UMI-labeled TRB cDNA molecules from each library. On average, each library contained approximately 40,000 +/- 10,000 functional in-frame TRB CDR3 nucleotide clonotypes without stop codons. After each sample was downsampled to 5000 UMI-labeled TRB molecules, VDJtools was used to calculate diversity metrics such as normalized Shannon-Wiener and Chao1. VDJtools computed clonotype-size-weighted physicochemical properties of the central five CDR3 residues: interaction energy, strength, volume and Kidera factor 4. Once TCRdb had reprocessed the reads, it stored one entry per CDR3 protein sequence and supplied no DNA. TCRdb, rather than the study authors, made the V and J calls. The sample's own table lists some 140,000 distinct CDR3 sequences. The ten largest clones add up to under 0.5% of the sample.

For each CD8+ T cell subset, flow sorting was done in triplicate, and roughly 310,000 cells per subset went directly into RLT lysis buffer. To keep memory contaminants out, a stringent definition of naive CD8+ T cells was applied: CD45RO-CCR7+CD27+CD95-. Peripheral blood mononuclear cells were isolated from buffy coats by standard density gradient centrifugation. Naive CXCR3-negative and CXCR3-positive CD8+ T cells were flow-sorted on a FACSAria III. Total RNA was extracted from sorted cells using an RNeasy Mini Kit. The CDR3 goes from the cysteine to the phenylalanine over 15 residues. A DNA sequence was not provided. CDR1 and CDR2 are drawn from the germline V gene: SGHRS, YFSETQ.

The clonotype was recovered from a human donor in good health. Some clones in this sample may be carry-over from other donors' samples. Recombination joined TRBV5-1 with TRBJ2-1; as DNA is missing, the TRBD1 call by TCRdb cannot be tested. The material sequenced was naive CXCR3+ CD8+ T cells from blood. According to the study, the label for this sample's cell subset or site signals: CD45RO-CCR7+CD27+CD95- naive CD8+ T cells expressing CXCR3 (TNR3+). The CDR3 reads CASTPLRVGDNEQFF.